The 28 T cell receptor beta chains listed next were all sequenced from one sample in a study of blood T cell repertoires in COVID-19. Sequencing was performed with immunoSEQ multiplex PCR; in TCRdb, only in-frame clones are kept and a portion is missing. The table shows some 30,000 clones, with around 90% occurring only once. The sequencing input was peripheral blood. These receptors were obtained from a human donor in a cohort sampled during active COVID-19. The donor label of this sample is uncertain.

The rearrangement uses TRBV28 and TRBJ2-7, with 8 positions matching TRBD2. The V and J ends lost 6 bases and 0 bases, in that order; junction bases with no gene match: 7. Germline loops: CDR1 MDHEN, CDR2 SYDVKM. The CDR3 contains 15 residues. CDR3 sequence (DNA): TGTGCCAGCAGGTCCGGGACTAGGACCTCCTACGAGCAGTACTTC. This encodes CASRSGTRTSYEQYF.

V usage is TRBV28 and J usage is TRBJ1-5, with D perhaps TRBD1 (5 bases). CDR1 MDHEN and CDR2 SYDVKM come from the germline V gene. Trimming pared 3 bases from V and 2 bases from J, leaving 14 bases between. The CDR3 sequence is 16 residues long. The CDR3 DNA is TGTGCCAGCAGTTTCAGCGGGACGGTGGGCAATCAGCCCCAGCATTTT. Translated, it gives CASSFSGTVGNQPQHF.

The chain joins TRBV6-6 to TRBJ1-2, with 7 bases lining up with TRBD1. The germline CDR1 and CDR2 sequences are MNHNY and SVGAGI (reference sequence). The V gene end was trimmed by 5 bases and the J gene end by 4 bases; junction bases not matched to a gene: 10. The CDR3 totals 15 residues. The CDR3 DNA sequence: TGTGCCAGCAGTCCGCCCGGGACAGCTGTCTATGGCTACACCTTC. Translation gives CASSPPGTAVYGYTF.

The chain is built from TRBV25-1 and TRBJ1-4, with D possibly being TRBD1 (6 bases). This CDR3 has 16 residues. The germline gives CDR1 MGHDK, CDR2 SYGVNS. V dropped 6 bases and J dropped 0 bases, with 14 bases sitting between them. The CDR3 DNA follows: TGTGCCAGCAGCAAGGGGGGGGCAGCAACTAATGAAAAACTGTTTTTT. Translating gives CASSKGGAATNEKLFF.

The V and J genes are TRBV5-1 and TRBJ2-2; D remains unclear. The CDR3 extends over 15 amino acids. Trimming removed 4 bases at V and 2 bases at J, with 12 bases between. In germline, CDR1 is SGHRS, CDR2 YFSETQ. CDR3 sequence reads: CASSIDFINTGELFF. DNA for the CDR3: TGCGCCAGCAGCATAGACTTCATTAACACCGGGGAGCTGTTTTTT.

The gene calls are TRBV5-4 and TRBJ1-1; TRBD1 might be the D (5 bases). V lost 2 bases to trimming and J lost 1 base, with 6 bases between them. Germline V gene sequence: CDR1 SGHNT, CDR2 YYREEE (reference sequence). CDR3 length equals 13 residues. The CDR3 is CASSFDRNTEAFF. CDR3 in DNA: TGTGCCAGCAGCTTCGACAGGAACACTGAAGCTTTCTTT.

The chain is built from TRBV3-1 (or the pseudogene TRBV3-2) and TRBJ1-4, with 7 bases fitting TRBD1. V lost 4 bases to trimming and J lost 3 bases; unmatched junction nucleotides: 2. Germline lookup yields CDR1 LGHDT and CDR2 YNNKEL (reference sequence). CDR3 size: 14 residues. The CDR3 region has the DNA TGTGCCAGCAGCCTCGGGACAGCTAATGAAAAACTGTTTTTT. Translated: CASSLGTANEKLFF.

A few counts support this clone. The rearrangement links TRBV13 to TRBJ2-7; TRBD2 agrees at 10 bases. The CDR3 is 15 amino acids. The germline gives CDR1 PRHDT, CDR2 FYEKMQ (reference sequence). Trimming cost V 3 bases and J 2 bases; bases outside gene matches: 4. The CDR3 region has the DNA TGTGCCAGCAGCTTTTCTAGCGGGAGCCCCTACGAGCAGTACTTC. This gives the protein CASSFSSGSPYEQYF.

V and J are TRBV27 and TRBJ1-1, with TRBD1 matching over 10 bases. This CDR3 has 13 residues. V shed 5 bases, J shed 7 bases, and the junction held 4 bases outside the gene matches. CDR1 and CDR2 from the germline V gene are MNHEY and SMNVEV (reference sequence). Here the CDR3 DNA reads TGTGCCAGCAGTACCGGGACAGGGGTTGAAGCTTTCTTT. It translates to CASSTGTGVEAFF.

The genes are TRBV5-1 and TRBJ1-5; D possibly corresponds to TRBD1 (5 bases). This CDR3 has 15 amino acids. Per germline, CDR1 SGHRS and CDR2 YFSETQ. Trimming cost V 4 bases and J 1 base, with 12 bases left between them. The chain's CDR3 is CASSPEGASNQPQHF. The CDR3 DNA is TGCGCCAGCAGCCCGGAAGGGGCAAGCAATCAGCCCCAGCATTTT.

The chain uses TRBV19 and TRBJ1-3, with a tentative D call TRBD1 (5 bases). Trimming shortened V by 7 bases and J by 0 bases, and 16 bases separated the two germline ends. Germline loops: CDR1 LNHDA, CDR2 SQIVND (reference sequence). There are 16 residues in the CDR3. CDR3 nucleotide sequence: TGTGCCAGTAACCCGGGGGGTTCCCTCTCTGGAAACACCATATATTTT. Amino acid sequence: CASNPGGSLSGNTIYF.

The V call is TRBV7-2, the J call TRBJ2-2, with TRBD2 matching over 14 bases. J gave up 5 bases and V 5 bases, and 10 bases lay outside the gene matches. The CDR3 length is 18 residues. Germline CDR1 SGHTA, CDR2 FQGNSA. CDR3 region: CASSPTGTSGRITGELFF. The DNA of the CDR3 is TGTGCCAGCAGCCCAACCGGGACTAGCGGGAGAATAACCGGGGAGCTGTTTTTT.

This chain uses TRBV2 with TRBJ1-4, with 12 bases identical to TRBD1. V gave up 5 bases and J gave up 12 bases; unmatched junction bases: 4. From germline, CDR1 is SNHLY and CDR2 FYNNEI. The CDR3 extends over 13 amino acids. The CDR3 loop is CASSRGQGAELFF. The CDR3 DNA reads TGTGCCAGCAGTAGGGGACAGGGGGCGGAACTGTTTTTT. Drawing the rest from reference TRBV2 and TRBJ1-4, the complete variable domain is EPEVTQTPSHQVTQMGQEVILRCVPISNHLYFYWYRQILGQKVEFLVSFYNNEISEKSEIFDDQFSVERPDGSNFTLKIRSTKLEDSAMYFCASSRGQGAELFFGSGTQLSVL.

The chain recombines TRBV12-1 with TRBJ2-7; the table's D gene call, TRBD1, was not cross checked with the DNA. TRBV12-1 is assigned pseudogene status. There are 15 residues in the CDR3. The CDR3 coding sequence is TGTGCCAGCAGCTTTGAGACAGGGGACCCTTCCGAGCAGTACTTC. This sequence encodes CASSFETGDPSEQYF.

This clone was seen a handful of times. The chain employs TRBV6-4 and TRBJ2-7; D not resolved. The CDR3 consists of 16 residues. Trimming cost V 11 bases and J 4 bases, with 27 bases left between them. The V gene's germline CDR1 is MRHNA and CDR2 SNTAGT. As DNA, the CDR3 is TGTGCCCTCGACTCGGGTCTGCCGCTCGCAATATACGAGCAGTACTTC. Translated: CALDSGLPLAIYEQYF.

The chain couples TRBV6-5 to TRBJ1-2; no clear D gene. CDR1 and CDR2 from the germline V gene are MNHEY and SVGAGI. Trimming took 6 bases from V and 2 from J, leaving 10 bases between them. The CDR3 runs 13 residues. CDR3 sequence (DNA): TGTGCCAGCAGACCTGACGGGAACTATGGCTACACCTTC. It specifies CASRPDGNYGYTF.

The chain employs TRBV6-5 and TRBJ1-3; D is ambiguous. Trimming left V 6 bases short and J 0 bases short, with 6 bases between. CDR1 is MNHEY and CDR2 is SVGAGI in the germline V gene. The CDR3 consists of 13 residues. CDR3 region: CASSIFSGNTIYF. DNA of the CDR3: TGTGCCAGCAGCATTTTCTCTGGAAACACCATATATTTT.

DNA for the CDR3: TGCAGTGCTAGTAAAGGGACTAGCCGGTCCTACAATGAGCAGTTCTTC. Residues: CSASKGTSRSYNEQFF. The chain recombines TRBV20-1 with TRBJ2-1, with TRBD2 matching over 9 bases. This CDR3 has 16 residues. Germline V gene data show CDR1 as DFQATT and CDR2 as SNEGSKA (reference sequence). J gave up 1 base and V 3 bases, and 7 bases lay outside the gene matches.

CDR3 amino acids: CASSEGPRYGYTF. In DNA, the CDR3 is TGTGCCAGCAGTGAAGGGCCACGATATGGCTACACCTTC. V is TRBV2 and J is TRBJ1-2; no clear D gene. CDR1 SNHLY and CDR2 FYNNEI come from the germline V gene. V was shortened by 1 base and J by 5 bases, with 8 bases between the two germline ends. CDR3 size: 13 residues. The whole variable domain, filled in from reference TRBV2 and TRBJ1-2, reads EPEVTQTPSHQVTQMGQEVILRCVPISNHLYFYWYRQILGQKVEFLVSFYNNEISEKSEIFDDQFSVERPDGSNFTLKIRSTKLEDSAMYFCASSEGPRYGYTFGSGTRLTVV.

The rearrangement uses TRBV11-2 and TRBJ2-5; 8 positions match TRBD2. CDR1 and CDR2 from the germline V gene are SGHAT and FQNNGV. V trimming: 5 bases; J trimming: 3 bases; junction bases outside the gene matches: 11. CDR3 length: 16 amino acids. The CDR3 region is CASSPNPGLVEETQYF. The CDR3 DNA reads as TGTGCCAGCAGCCCCAATCCGGGACTAGTGGAAGAGACCCAGTACTTC. The variable domain in full, completed from reference TRBV11-2 and TRBJ2-5, reads EAGVAQSPRYKIIEKRQSVAFWCNPISGHATLYWYQQILGQGPKLLIQFQNNGVVDDSQLPKDRFSAERLKGVDSTLKIQPAKLEDSAVYLCASSPNPGLVEETQYFGPGTRLLVL.

The chain links TRBV6-4 to TRBJ2-7; a weak D match, TRBD1 (6 bases). V was clipped by 6 bases and J by 4 bases, with 10 bases between them. The CDR3 has 12 amino acids. Looked up from germline, CDR1 is MRHNA and CDR2 is SNTAGT. The CDR3 loop reads CASRRTVYEQYF. The CDR3 region has the DNA TGTGCCAGCAGGAGGACAGTTTACGAGCAGTACTTC.

This clone has only one observation. V is TRBV19 and J is TRBJ2-2; tentative D call: TRBD1 (6 bases). Trimming removed 3 bases from V and 1 base from J, with 9 bases in between. Germline assignment: CDR1 LNHDA and CDR2 SQIVND (reference sequence). The CDR3 has 15 amino acids. The CDR3 coding sequence is TGTGCCAGTAGTATCACAGGGATGAACACCGGGGAGCTGTTTTTT. Residues: CASSITGMNTGELFF.

This chain connects TRBV7-6 to TRBJ2-2, with D unresolved. This CDR3 comprises 14 residues. The V end lost 3 bases, the J end lost 2 bases, and 7 bases lay between the germline ends. From germline, CDR1 is SGHVS and CDR2 FNYEAQ. The CDR3 sequence: CASSLLLNTGELFF. DNA for the CDR3: TGTGCCAGCAGCTTGTTACTCAACACCGGGGAGCTGTTTTTT. The full variable domain, rest sourced from reference TRBV7-6 and TRBJ2-2, is GAGVSQSPRYKVTKRGQDVALRCDPISGHVSLYWYRQALGQGPEFLTYFNYEAQQDKSGLPNDRFSAERPEGSISTLTIQRTEQRDSAMYRCASSLLLNTGELFFGEGSRLTVL.

This chain uses TRBV6-5 with TRBJ1-1; D possibly corresponds to TRBD1 (5 bases). The V end was cut by 2 bases, the J end by 5 bases, with 9 bases between. Germline lookup yields CDR1 MNHEY and CDR2 SVGAGI. The CDR3 is made up of 13 amino acids. The CDR3 bases are TGTGCCAGCAGTTACGGGGGAGGGACTGAAGCTTTCTTT. Residues: CASSYGGGTEAFF.

The chain links TRBV27 to TRBJ1-2, with D possibly TRBD1 on 6 matching bases. Germline values: CDR1 MNHEY, CDR2 SMNVEV (reference sequence). The length of the CDR3 is 13 residues. Trimming shortened V by 3 bases and J by 4 bases, and 9 bases separated the two germline ends. The CDR3 loop reads CASSFRGSYGYTF. The CDR3 DNA reads as TGTGCCAGCAGTTTCAGGGGCAGCTATGGCTACACCTTC.

The CDR3 sequence: CASSPPKGQGLISGELFF. As DNA, the CDR3 is TGTGCCAGCTCACCACCGAAGGGACAGGGGCTGATTAGCGGGGAGCTGTTTTTT. V is TRBV18 and J is TRBJ2-2; TRBD1 aligns across 10 bases. The CDR3 extends over 18 amino acids. The germline CDR1 and CDR2 sequences are KGHSH and LQKENI. Germline trimming cut 0 bases from V and 7 bases from J; bases unmatched to any gene: 11.

The V gene is TRBV19, the J gene TRBJ1-2; 9 nucleotides agree with TRBD1. The CDR3 length is 15 residues. Germline lookup yields CDR1 LNHDA and CDR2 SQIVND (reference sequence). The trim removed 3 bases at V and 4 bases at J, leaving 6 bases unmatched. As DNA, the CDR3 is TGTGCCAGTAGTATGGGACAGGGTGGAATCTATGGCTACACCTTC. It yields the protein CASSMGQGGIYGYTF.

The CDR3 region is CASSPGLAGRSYNEQFF. DNA of the CDR3: TGTGCCAGCAGCCCAGGACTAGCGGGCCGCTCCTACAATGAGCAGTTCTTC. The chain recombines TRBV5-4 with TRBJ2-1; TRBD2 agrees at 11 bases. The CDR3 has 17 amino acids. Germline-derived CDR1 and CDR2 are SGHNT and YYREEE (reference sequence). Losses at the gene ends were 4 bases for V and 0 bases for J; bases not matched to a gene: 6.